This T cell receptor (beta chain) was found in a study of cytomegalovirus exposure and HLA in healthy donors. In the study overall: Unique TCRs from HLA-typed donors, roughly 89 million of them, were held in an early data release. General study points: Reported findings show TCR beta sequences accurately forecast HLA-A and HLA-B alleles in most subjects.

Amplification used 60 Vbeta primers and 13 Jbeta primers. Clones were read by immunoSEQ multiplex PCR, and TCRdb kept only the in-frame ones, dropping some. In the table there are over 130,000 clones, about four fifths of which are singletons. Looked up from germline, CDR1 is MNHEY and CDR2 is SMNVEV (reference sequence). This CDR3 region has 16 residues. In regard to this clone: Its antigen remains unknown. The junction departs from the called germline gene at one end, perhaps through a read error.

The chain employs TRBV27 and TRBJ2-7; 12 nucleotides align to TRBD1. The source of this sequence is a male donor in good health and CMV-seronegative. The material sequenced was PBMCs. CDR3 sequence reads: CASSISGQGASYEQYF. The CDR3 DNA reads as TGTGCCAGCAGTATATCGGGACAGGGGGCAAGCTACGAGCAGTACTTC.